What follows is one T cell receptor beta chain and its context. What antigen it recognizes has not been identified. Sequence at one end of the junction differs from germline and may be a read error. The sample belongs to a study of blood T cell repertoires in COVID-19 (TCRdb year 2020). With respect to the entire study: The collaborator samples originated in the United States, Italy and Spain and spanned the acute and convalescent phases of COVID-19. The repertoires were released in a freely available public database intended as a resource for research on the immune response to SARS-CoV-2. Deeply sampled blood TCRbeta repertoires from subjects exposed to, actively infected with, or recovered from COVID-19 were included in the dataset. The samples were drawn from two sources: the first 160 participants of the ongoing ImmuneRACE study, and fewer than 1,500 subjects contributed by 6 global collaborators. Where available, HLA class I and class II types were obtained from metadata supplied by the sample provider rather than from assay-based typing. Sample metadata almost always included a de-identified subject ID, COVID-19 status, age in years and sex. The prospective study material was composed of cDNA or gDNA derived from T cells, B-cell-depleted T cells, or PBMCs. General findings and caveats noted by the study authors: How much clinical and demographic metadata was included differed by source and by participant, and the metadata was provided uncurated.

Per the germline V gene (reference sequence), MNHNY is the CDR1 and SVGAGI is the CDR2. The CDR3 measures 15 amino acids from cysteine to phenylalanine. This entry keeps only the CDR3 DNA: 45 bases, framed from base 1. Collaborating institutions collected whole blood in K2EDTA tubes following their own protocols. For TCRbeta analysis, collaborators shipped samples as frozen whole blood, isolated PBMCs, or DNA extracted from either of those sample types. TCRbeta CDR3 regions were amplified from genomic DNA using the immunoSEQ Assay, a bias-controlled multiplex PCR. Under the source paper's analysis protocol: The number of nucleated cells in each sample was estimated from the amplification of reference gene primers within the assay. Sequence reads were collapsed and filtered to measure the absolute abundance of every unique TCRbeta CDR3 rearrangement. For each sample, productive Simpson clonality was calculated as the square root of Simpson's diversity index across productive rearrangements. TCRdb took this table from immuneACCESS and kept in-frame rearrangements with V and J called. Such tables lack part of the clones; where checked against another copy, unresolved V genes explain under half of the gap, and the rest is unexplained. Clone size and V and J calls were adopted from that table, with D and trimming inferred from the DNA. The sample profile shows around 170,000 clones; around 83% of them were found once. Jointly, the top ten make up about 1.5% of the sample.

In this chain, TRBV6-6 is recombined with TRBJ2-7; TRBD1 aligns with 7 central bases. Sequencing was carried out using peripheral blood. The origin of this receptor is a human donor in a cohort sampled during active COVID-19. The nucleotide sequence is given as TGTGCCAGCAGCCCCCCGACAGGGATCTCCCACGAGCAGTACTTC. This codes for CASSPPTGISHEQYF.